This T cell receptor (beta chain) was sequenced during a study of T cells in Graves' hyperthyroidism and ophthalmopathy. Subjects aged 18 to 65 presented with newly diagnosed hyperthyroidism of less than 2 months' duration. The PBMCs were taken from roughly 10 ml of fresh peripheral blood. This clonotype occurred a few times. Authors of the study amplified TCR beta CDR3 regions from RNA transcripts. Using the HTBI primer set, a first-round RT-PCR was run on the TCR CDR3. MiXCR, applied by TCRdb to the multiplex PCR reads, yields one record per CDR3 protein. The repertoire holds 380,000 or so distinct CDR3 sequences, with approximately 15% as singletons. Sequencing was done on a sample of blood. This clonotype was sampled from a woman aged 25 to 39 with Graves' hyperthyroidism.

CDR3 DNA: TGCGCCAGCAGCCCGGGACCGTTAACGGAAAAACTGTTTTTT. This sequence encodes CASSPGPLTEKLFF. The genes are TRBV5-1 and TRBJ1-4; weak D call: TRBD1 (5 bases). CDR1 is SGHRS and CDR2 is YFSETQ in the germline V gene. Trimming pared 4 bases from V and 8 bases from J, leaving 15 bases between. This CDR3 has 14 amino acids.